This TCR beta chain was identified in a study of blood T cell repertoires in COVID-19. Study context: PBMCs, B-cell-depleted T cells, or T cells provided the cDNA or gDNA that made up the material.

This CDR3 is built from 15 residues. Germline-derived CDR1 and CDR2 are LGHNA and YSLEER. The V end was cut by 1 base, the J end by 5 bases, with 14 bases between. Source study methods: Researchers report that nucleated cell counts were estimated from reference gene primer amplification. Sequenced by immunoSEQ multiplex PCR; TCRdb stores in-frame clones only, minus some. The D gene and trimming were derived from the DNA, and the V and J assignments and clone size from that table. The table records approximately 270,000 clones, 80% to 90% of them present only once. This clone was recorded once. The specimen sequenced was PBMCs or T cells enriched from blood (not recorded which). The TCR originated in a man aged 40-49 years who had recovered from COVID-19. This chain uses TRBV4-3 with TRBJ2-5, with D perhaps matching TRBD1 (5 bases). The CDR3 region has the DNA TGCGCCAGCAGCCAAGGAAGGGGATGGCGGGAGACCCAGTACTTC. It encodes CASSQGRGWRETQYF.